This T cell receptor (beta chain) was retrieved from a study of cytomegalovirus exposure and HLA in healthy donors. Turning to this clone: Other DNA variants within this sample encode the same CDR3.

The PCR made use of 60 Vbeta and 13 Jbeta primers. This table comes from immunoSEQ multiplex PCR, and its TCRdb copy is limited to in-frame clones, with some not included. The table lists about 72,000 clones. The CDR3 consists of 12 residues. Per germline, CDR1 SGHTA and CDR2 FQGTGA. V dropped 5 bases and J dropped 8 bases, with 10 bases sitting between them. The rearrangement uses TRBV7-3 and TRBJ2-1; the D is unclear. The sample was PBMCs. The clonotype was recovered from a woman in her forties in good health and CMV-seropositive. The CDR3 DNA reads TGTGCCAGCAGCCCCACTGGTGATGAGCAGTTCTTC. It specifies CASSPTGDEQFF.